This TCR beta chain was captured by sequencing in a study of T cells after yellow fever vaccination. Study information: Low-cell-number fractions underwent preparation using SMART-Seq v4 Ultra Low Input.

Germline V gene sequence: CDR1 MNHNS, CDR2 SASEGT. The V end was cut by 8 bases, the J end by 7 bases, with 18 bases between. The CDR3 length is 14 residues. TCRdb used MiXCR to reprocess the 5' RACE reads, holding one entry per CDR3 protein. The sample contains about 320,000 distinct CDR3 sequences, about 6.9% of which appear only once. This TCR was sampled from a man between 18 and 29 years old who received the YFV17D yellow fever vaccine. The chain joins TRBV6-1 to TRBJ2-1, with a possible D match to TRBD2 (5 bases). The input for sequencing was PBMCs, taken more than 35 days after the first yellow fever vaccination. This chain's CDR3 is CASSPIPGLNEQFF. The CDR3 DNA reads as TGTGCCAGCTCTCCGATCCCGGGGTTAAATGAGCAGTTCTTC.